One and the same sample provided the 24 T cell receptor beta chains below, sequenced in a study of control samples from healthy donors and cancer patients. Method: immunoSEQ multiplex PCR; TCRdb's copy keeps in-frame clones and lacks some. The data show under 150,000 clones, with approximately 92% seen just once and around 1.1% held by the top ten. The sequencing sample was made of PBMCs. The receptors originated from a woman in her forties or fifties with colorectal cancer.

This clone has a single count. The V and J genes are TRBV5-5 and TRBJ2-3; 12 bases line up with TRBD2. This CDR3 spans 18 amino acids. Germline assignment: CDR1 SGHKS and CDR2 YYEKEE (reference sequence). V lost 5 bases, J lost 5 bases, and 15 bases stayed unmatched. The CDR3 bases are TGTGCCAGCAGAACGGGACGCCAGACTAGCGGGAGTAGAGATACGCAGTATTTT. It yields the protein CASRTGRQTSGSRDTQYF.

The chain has TRBV4-1 and TRBJ1-5, with a possible D match to TRBD1 (5 bases). V lost 1 base and J lost 2, with 12 bases in between. CDR1 and CDR2 (germline): MGHRA, YSYEKL. This CDR3 region has 16 residues. The DNA for the CDR3 is TGCGCCAGCAGCCAAGCGAGGGGACTCGGCAATCAGCCCCAGCATTTT. Its translation: CASSQARGLGNQPQHF.

This rearrangement joins TRBV9 to TRBJ2-1; D is unresolved. V dropped 4 bases and J dropped 5 bases, with 28 bases sitting between them. The CDR3 consists of 19 residues. Germline CDR1 is SGDLS and CDR2 is YYNGEE. The CDR3 reads CASSFSYISRRGWHNEQFF. CDR3 nucleotides: TGTGCCAGCAGCTTTAGCTATATTAGCCGGCGAGGCTGGCACAATGAGCAGTTCTTC.

This clone was seen a few times. This chain uses TRBV28 with TRBJ1-5; a possible D gene is TRBD1 (5 bases). This CDR3 spans 16 amino acids. V dropped 7 bases and J dropped 0 bases, with 16 bases sitting between them. The germline CDR1 and CDR2 sequences are MDHEN and SYDVKM. CDR3 coding DNA: TGTGCCAGCATCCCCGACAGAACACCTAGCAATCAGCCCCAGCATTTT. This encodes CASIPDRTPSNQPQHF.

The chain recombines TRBV7-3 with TRBJ2-7; D is possibly TRBD2 (5 bases). The CDR3 is 15 amino acids. CDR1 is SGHTA and CDR2 is FQGTGA in the germline V gene. The V end was cut by 1 base, the J end by 0 bases, with 10 bases between. CDR3 nucleotides: TGTGCCAGCAGCTTAAGCGGAGGAAACTCCTACGAGCAGTACTTC. As protein: CASSLSGGNSYEQYF. Complete variable domain (other parts from reference TRBV7-3 and TRBJ2-7): GAGVSQTPSNKVTEKGKYVELRCDPISGHTALYWYRQSLGQGPEFLIYFQGTGAADDSGLPNDRFFAVRPEGSVSTLKIQRTERGDSAVYLCASSLSGGNSYEQYFGPGTRLTVT.

The CDR3 region is CASSLGVGSSYGYTF. The CDR3 DNA reads TGCGCCAGCAGCTTGGGGGTAGGCAGCTCCTATGGCTACACCTTC. V gene TRBV5-1 combines with J gene TRBJ1-2; D is undetermined. V was clipped by 0 bases and J by 4 bases, with 13 bases between them. CDR1 and CDR2 (germline): SGHRS, YFSETQ. The CDR3 spans 15 residues.

V and J are TRBV19 and TRBJ1-1, with unresolved D. The CDR3 runs to 14 residues. CDR1 and CDR2 from the germline V gene are LNHDA and SQIVND (reference sequence). V lost 5 bases, J lost 4 bases, and 14 bases lay in between. The CDR3 here is CASSPFREGTEAFF. DNA for the CDR3: TGTGCCAGTAGTCCATTTCGGGAGGGCACTGAAGCTTTCTTT. The whole variable domain, filled in from reference TRBV19 and TRBJ1-1, reads DGGITQSPKYLFRKEGQNVTLSCEQNLNHDAMYWYRQDPGQGLRLIYYSQIVNDFQKGDIAEGYSVSREKKESFPLTVTSAQKNPTAFYLCASSPFREGTEAFFGQGTRLTVV.

V and J are TRBV28 and TRBJ2-7; D not resolved. Germline assignment: CDR1 MDHEN and CDR2 SYDVKM. This CDR3 region has 13 residues. Trimming left V 6 bases short and J 5 bases short, with 14 bases between. CDR3 DNA sequence: TGTGCCAGCAGCCGGACGCCCCCCGACGAGCAGTACTTC. Translating gives CASSRTPPDEQYF.

The chain employs TRBV11-3 and TRBJ2-1, with D possibly TRBD2 on 6 matching bases. The CDR3 has 15 residues. The germline V gene has CDR1 SGHNT and CDR2 YENEEA. V dropped 2 bases and J dropped 7 bases, with 15 bases sitting between them. DNA of the CDR3: TGTGCCAGCAGCTTATTTTCGGGAGAGGTAAATGAGCAGTTCTTC. It codes for CASSLFSGEVNEQFF.

The chain couples TRBV5-8 to TRBJ1-5; 10 bases align to TRBD1. The germline gives CDR1 SGHTS, CDR2 YDEGEE. Germline trimming cut 4 bases from V and 5 bases from J; bases unmatched to any gene: 9. The CDR3 has 16 amino acids. CDR3 sequence (DNA): TGTGCCAGCAGCCTTCGACAGGGGGCATGGGATCAGCCCCAGCATTTT. Its translation: CASSLRQGAWDQPQHF.

V is TRBV2 and J is TRBJ1-2; D perhaps matches TRBD1 (6 bases). Germline-derived CDR1 and CDR2 are SNHLY and FYNNEI. Between the trimmed V and J ends, which lost 6 bases and 2 bases, there was a span of 10 bases. There are 13 residues in the CDR3. The CDR3 here is CASREDRNYGYTF. For the CDR3, the DNA is TGTGCCAGCAGGGAGGACAGAAACTATGGCTACACCTTC.

Worth noting for this clone: Distinct nucleotide sequences in the sample also encode this CDR3. V is TRBV2 and J is TRBJ2-3; TRBD1 aligns across 10 bases. CDR1 is SNHLY and CDR2 is FYNNEI in the germline V gene. Trimming took 7 bases from V and 3 from J; bases not matched to a gene: 4. This CDR3 is 14 amino acids long. The CDR3 protein is CASNRDRGTDTQYF. Here the CDR3 DNA reads TGTGCCAGCAACCGGGACAGGGGAACAGATACGCAGTATTTT.

The CDR3, as DNA: TGCGCCAGCAGCTTGGGGTTCAACGAGCAGTACTTC. Translation: CASSLGFNEQYF. The chain has TRBV5-1 and TRBJ2-7; no definite D call. V was pared by 0 bases and J by 5 bases, with 6 bases between. CDR3 length equals 12 residues. Germline V gene sequence: CDR1 SGHRS, CDR2 YFSETQ.

The V and J genes are TRBV4-1 and TRBJ2-3; 8 nucleotides line up with TRBD2. This CDR3 spans 16 amino acids. V gave up 2 bases and J gave up 6 bases; unmatched junction bases: 10. Germline lookup yields CDR1 MGHRA and CDR2 YSYEKL. The CDR3 is CASSQPQAGGSDTQYF. CDR3 nucleotides: TGCGCCAGCAGCCAACCTCAGGCGGGAGGATCGGATACGCAGTATTTT.

In DNA, the CDR3 is TGCGCCAGCAGCCCCGGACTAGCGGACACTACCGGGGAGCTGTTTTTT. Amino acid sequence: CASSPGLADTTGELFF. V gene TRBV5-1 combines with J gene TRBJ2-2; 10 bases agree with TRBD2. V was clipped by 4 bases and J by 5 bases; unmatched bases: 8. Per germline, CDR1 SGHRS and CDR2 YFSETQ. This CDR3 is built from 16 residues.

This chain uses TRBV28 with TRBJ2-2; the match to TRBD2 covers 9 bases. The CDR3 spans 16 residues. V was clipped by 6 bases and J by 1 base; unmatched bases: 6. The germline V gene has CDR1 MDHEN and CDR2 SYDVKM. CDR3 residues: CASSGPSGENTGELFF. For the CDR3, the DNA is TGTGCCAGCAGCGGCCCTAGCGGGGAGAACACCGGGGAGCTGTTTTTT.

V is TRBV10-3 and J is TRBJ1-1; D gene uncertain. With 10 bases removed from V and 0 bases from J, the gap between germline ends came to 21 bases. CDR3 length: 16 amino acids. CDR1 and CDR2 (germline): ENHRY, SYGVKD. The CDR3 nucleotides read TGTGCCACCTGGCCGGGGAAAGGCCTTATGAACACTGAAGCTTTCTTT. Protein sequence: CATWPGKGLMNTEAFF.

The CDR3 sequence is CASSSGGSAEAFF. For the CDR3, the DNA is TGCGCCAGCAGTTCGGGGGGGTCTGCTGAAGCTTTCTTT. The chain couples TRBV5-1 to TRBJ1-1; D is perhaps TRBD1 (5 bases). Trimming left V 5 bases short and J 6 bases short, with 14 bases between. The CDR3 has 13 residues. The V gene's germline CDR1 is SGHRS and CDR2 YFSETQ. The full variable domain, its missing parts supplied by reference TRBV5-1 and TRBJ1-1, is KAGVTQTPRYLIKTRGQQVTLSCSPISGHRSVSWYQQTPGQGLQFLFEYFSETQRNKGNFPGRFSGRQFSNSRSEMNVSTLELGDSALYLCASSSGGSAEAFFGQGTRLTVV.

The chain recombines TRBV30 with TRBJ1-2; D is unclear. Germline-derived CDR1 and CDR2 are GTSNPN and SVGIG (reference sequence). Trimming removed 4 bases at V and 7 bases at J, with 13 bases between. The CDR3 totals 12 residues. The CDR3 coding sequence is TGTGCCTGGACCGGAACGTTATCTGGCTACACCTTC. Encoded protein: CAWTGTLSGYTF.

The rearrangement joins TRBV2 to TRBJ2-3; TRBD1 agrees at 10 bases. The CDR3 totals 14 residues. J gave up 5 bases and V 6 bases, and 5 bases lay outside the gene matches. CDR1 and CDR2 (germline): SNHLY, FYNNEI. In DNA, the CDR3 is TGTGCCAGCAGACGACAGGGGGCTGGAGATACGCAGTATTTT. Amino acids: CASRRQGAGDTQYF.

The chain recombines TRBV19 with TRBJ1-5; the match to TRBD1 covers 10 bases. V lost 0 bases to trimming and J lost 2 bases; unmatched junction nucleotides: 4. The CDR3 contains 17 residues. Germline CDR1 and CDR2: LNHDA and SQIVND (reference sequence). The CDR3 nucleotides are TGTGCCAGTAGTATAGATGGACAGGGGGGCGGCAATCAGCCCCAGCATTTT. This codes for CASSIDGQGGGNQPQHF. Together with reference TRBV19 and TRBJ1-5, the CDR3 gives the full variable domain: DGGITQSPKYLFRKEGQNVTLSCEQNLNHDAMYWYRQDPGQGLRLIYYSQIVNDFQKGDIAEGYSVSREKKESFPLTVTSAQKNPTAFYLCASSIDGQGGGNQPQHFGDGTRLSIL.

This clone has only one observation. The V gene is TRBV29-1, the J gene TRBJ2-2, with no clear D. The CDR3 runs to 14 residues. Trimming cost V 0 bases and J 1 base, with 6 bases left between them. Germline values: CDR1 SQVTM, CDR2 ANQGSEA. The CDR3 reads CSVEDRVNTGELFF. CDR3 bases: TGCAGCGTTGAAGATCGGGTGAACACCGGGGAGCTGTTTTTT.

V and J are TRBV21-1 and TRBJ2-7. TRBV21-1 is an annotated pseudogene. This CDR3 spans 17 amino acids. The CDR3 loop is CASSKVEGYLGVYEQYF. The CDR3 DNA reads TGTGCCAGCAGCAAAGTAGAAGGGTATTTGGGGGTTTACGAGCAGTACTTC.

V and J are TRBV11-2 and TRBJ1-1; 9 bases line up with TRBD1. V trimming: 5 bases; J trimming: 4 bases; junction bases outside the gene matches: 8. This CDR3 region has 15 residues. Germline lookup yields CDR1 SGHAT and CDR2 FQNNGV. CDR3 sequence: CASSPRDRDRTEAFF. CDR3 nucleotide sequence: TGTGCCAGCAGCCCTCGGGACAGGGACCGCACTGAAGCTTTCTTT.